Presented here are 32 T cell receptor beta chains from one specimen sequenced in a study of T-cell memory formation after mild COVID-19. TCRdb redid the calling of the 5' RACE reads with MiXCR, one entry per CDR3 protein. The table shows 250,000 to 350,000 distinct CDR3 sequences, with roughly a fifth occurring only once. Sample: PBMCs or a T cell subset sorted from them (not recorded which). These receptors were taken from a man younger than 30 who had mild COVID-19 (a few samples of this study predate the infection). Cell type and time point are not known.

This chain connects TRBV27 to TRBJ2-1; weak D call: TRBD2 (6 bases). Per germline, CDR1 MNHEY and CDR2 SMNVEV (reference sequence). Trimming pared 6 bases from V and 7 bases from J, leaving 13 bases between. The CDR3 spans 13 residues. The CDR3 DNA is TGTGCCAGCAGCCGTGCGGGGTGGAATGAGCAGTTCTTC. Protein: CASSRAGWNEQFF.

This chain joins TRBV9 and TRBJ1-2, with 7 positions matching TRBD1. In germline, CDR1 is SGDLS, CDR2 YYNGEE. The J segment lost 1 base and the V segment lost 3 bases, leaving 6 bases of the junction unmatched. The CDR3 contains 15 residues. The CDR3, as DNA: TGTGCCAGCAGCGGCCTCGGGACAGTTAACTATGGCTACACCTTC. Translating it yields CASSGLGTVNYGYTF.

CDR3 amino acids: CASSQVRLNPYNEQFF. The CDR3 nucleotides are TGTGCCAGCAGCCAAGTTCGGCTAAACCCCTACAATGAGCAGTTCTTC. V is TRBV3-1 and J is TRBJ2-1; D is ambiguous. The CDR3 totals 16 residues. CDR1 is LGHDT, CDR2 YNNKEL, per germline (reference sequence). V lost 1 base and J lost 2, with 12 bases in between.

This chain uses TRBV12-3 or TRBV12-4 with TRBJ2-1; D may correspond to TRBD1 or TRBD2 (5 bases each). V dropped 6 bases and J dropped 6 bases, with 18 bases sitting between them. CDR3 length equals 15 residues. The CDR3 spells CASRPGPKLPNEQFF. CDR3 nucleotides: TGTGCCAGCAGGCCGGGACCGAAGCTCCCCAATGAGCAGTTCTTC.

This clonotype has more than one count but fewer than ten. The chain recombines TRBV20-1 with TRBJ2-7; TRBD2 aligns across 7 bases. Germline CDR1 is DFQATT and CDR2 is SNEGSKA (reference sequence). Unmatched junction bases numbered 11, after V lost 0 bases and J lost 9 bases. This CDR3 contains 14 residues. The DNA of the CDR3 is TGCAGTGCTAGAGAAGGACGGGGAGGGTCCGGGCAGTACGTC. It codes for CSAREGRGGSGQYV.

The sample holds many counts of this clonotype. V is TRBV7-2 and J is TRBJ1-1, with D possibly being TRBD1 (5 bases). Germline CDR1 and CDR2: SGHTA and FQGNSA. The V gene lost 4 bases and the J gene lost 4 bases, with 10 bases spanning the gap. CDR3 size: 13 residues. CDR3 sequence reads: CASSSGGGTEAFF. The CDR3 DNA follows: TGTGCCAGCAGCTCGGGGGGGGGCACTGAAGCTTTCTTT.

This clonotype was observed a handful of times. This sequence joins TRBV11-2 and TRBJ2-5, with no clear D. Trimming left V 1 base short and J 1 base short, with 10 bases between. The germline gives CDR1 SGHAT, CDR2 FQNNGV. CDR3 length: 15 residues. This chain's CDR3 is CASSLGAGPQETQYF. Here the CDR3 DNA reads TGTGCCAGCAGCTTAGGAGCAGGACCCCAAGAGACCCAGTACTTC.

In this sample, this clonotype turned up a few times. The CDR3 DNA sequence: TGTGCCAGCAGCGAGACAGGGGATGAGCAGTTCTTC. It specifies CASSETGDEQFF. The rearrangement uses TRBV6-4 and TRBJ2-1, with TRBD1 identical over 8 bases. V shed 6 bases and J 8 bases; nucleotides not matched to a gene: 3. Germline CDR1 and CDR2: MRHNA and SNTAGT. The CDR3 loop spans 12 amino acids.

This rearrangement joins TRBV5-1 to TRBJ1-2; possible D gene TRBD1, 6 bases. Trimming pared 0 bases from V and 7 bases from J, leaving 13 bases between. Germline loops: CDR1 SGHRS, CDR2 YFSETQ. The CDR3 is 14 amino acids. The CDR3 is CASSLETGGRGYTF. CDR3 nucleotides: TGCGCCAGCAGCTTGGAGACAGGCGGGCGTGGCTACACCTTC. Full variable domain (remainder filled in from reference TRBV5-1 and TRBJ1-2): KAGVTQTPRYLIKTRGQQVTLSCSPISGHRSVSWYQQTPGQGLQFLFEYFSETQRNKGNFPGRFSGRQFSNSRSEMNVSTLELGDSALYLCASSLETGGRGYTFGSGTRLTVV.

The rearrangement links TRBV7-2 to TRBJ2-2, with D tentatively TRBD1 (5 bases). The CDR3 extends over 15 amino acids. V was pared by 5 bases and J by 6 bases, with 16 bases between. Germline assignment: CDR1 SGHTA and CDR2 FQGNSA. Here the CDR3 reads CASSARLGLAGELFF. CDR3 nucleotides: TGTGCCAGCAGCGCCCGACTGGGGCTAGCCGGGGAGCTGTTTTTT.

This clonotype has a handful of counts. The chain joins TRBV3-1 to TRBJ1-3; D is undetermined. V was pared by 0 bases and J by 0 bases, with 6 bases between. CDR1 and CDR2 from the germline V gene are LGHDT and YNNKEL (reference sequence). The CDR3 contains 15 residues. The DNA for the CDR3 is TGTGCCAGCAGCCAAGACTTGGTCTCTGGAAACACCATATATTTT. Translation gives CASSQDLVSGNTIYF. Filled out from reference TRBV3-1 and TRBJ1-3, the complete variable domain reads DTAVSQTPKYLVTQMGNDKSIKCEQNLGHDTMYWYKQDSKKFLKIMFSYNNKELIINETVPNRFSPKSPDKAHLNLHINSLELGDSAVYFCASSQDLVSGNTIYFGEGSWLTVV.

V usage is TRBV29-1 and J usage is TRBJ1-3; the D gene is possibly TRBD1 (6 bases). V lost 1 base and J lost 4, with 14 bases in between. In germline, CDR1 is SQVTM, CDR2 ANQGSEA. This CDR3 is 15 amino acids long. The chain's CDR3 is CSVEASGGPGNTIYF. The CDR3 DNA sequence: TGCAGCGTTGAAGCGAGTGGGGGCCCCGGAAACACCATATATTTT.

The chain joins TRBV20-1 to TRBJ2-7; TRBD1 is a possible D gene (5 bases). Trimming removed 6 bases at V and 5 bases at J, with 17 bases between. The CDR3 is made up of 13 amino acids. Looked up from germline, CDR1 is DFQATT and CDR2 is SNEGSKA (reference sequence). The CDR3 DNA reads TGCAGTGCACCTTACCCAGGGTCACACGAGCAGTACTTC. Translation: CSAPYPGSHEQYF.

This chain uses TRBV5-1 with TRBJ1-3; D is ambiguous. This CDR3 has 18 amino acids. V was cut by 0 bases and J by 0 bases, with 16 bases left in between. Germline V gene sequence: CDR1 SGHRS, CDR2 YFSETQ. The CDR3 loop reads CASSLALSAGSSGNTIYF. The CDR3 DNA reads TGCGCCAGCAGCTTGGCCCTAAGCGCAGGATCCTCTGGAAACACCATATATTTT. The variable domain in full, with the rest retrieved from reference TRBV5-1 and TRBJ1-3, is KAGVTQTPRYLIKTRGQQVTLSCSPISGHRSVSWYQQTPGQGLQFLFEYFSETQRNKGNFPGRFSGRQFSNSRSEMNVSTLELGDSALYLCASSLALSAGSSGNTIYFGEGSWLTVV.

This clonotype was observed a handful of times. The CDR3 reads CSALGLGGQYF. Written as DNA, the CDR3 is TGCAGTGCTCTTGGACTAGGGGGCCAGTACTTC. The chain is built from TRBV20-1 and TRBJ2-5; TRBD2 is a possible D gene (7 bases). Trimming removed 5 bases at V and 10 bases at J, with 14 bases between. CDR1 is DFQATT, CDR2 SNEGSKA, per germline (reference sequence). This CDR3 has 11 amino acids.

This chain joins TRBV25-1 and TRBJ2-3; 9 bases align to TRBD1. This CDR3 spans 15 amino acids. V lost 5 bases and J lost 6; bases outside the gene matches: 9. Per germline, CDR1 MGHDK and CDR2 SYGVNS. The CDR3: CASSTRTGDIDTQYF. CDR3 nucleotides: TGTGCCAGCAGTACCCGGACAGGGGATATTGATACGCAGTATTTT.

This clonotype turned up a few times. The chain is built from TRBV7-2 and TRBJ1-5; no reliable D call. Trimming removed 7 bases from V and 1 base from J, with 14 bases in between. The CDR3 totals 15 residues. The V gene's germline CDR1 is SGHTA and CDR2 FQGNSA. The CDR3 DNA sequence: TGTGCCAGCACCCCGAGCTCCTGGAGCAATCAGCCCCAGCATTTT. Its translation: CASTPSSWSNQPQHF.

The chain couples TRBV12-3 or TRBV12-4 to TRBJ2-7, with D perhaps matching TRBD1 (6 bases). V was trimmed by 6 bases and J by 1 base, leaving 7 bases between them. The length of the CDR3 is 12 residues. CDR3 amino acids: CASRQGSYEQYF. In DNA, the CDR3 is TGTGCCAGCAGACAGGGATCCTACGAGCAGTACTTC.

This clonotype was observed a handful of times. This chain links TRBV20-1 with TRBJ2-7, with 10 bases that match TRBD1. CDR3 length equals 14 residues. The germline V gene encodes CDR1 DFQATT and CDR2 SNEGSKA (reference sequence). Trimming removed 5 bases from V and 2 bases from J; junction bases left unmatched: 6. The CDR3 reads CSALRTGGTYEQYV. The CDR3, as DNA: TGCAGTGCTCTACGGACAGGGGGTACCTACGAGCAGTACGTC.

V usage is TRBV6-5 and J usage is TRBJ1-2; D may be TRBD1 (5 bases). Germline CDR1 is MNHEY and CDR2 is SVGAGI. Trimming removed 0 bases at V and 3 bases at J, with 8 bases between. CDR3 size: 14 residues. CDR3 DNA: TGTGCCAGCAGTTACTCTGCAGGGTACTATGGCTACACCTTC. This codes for CASSYSAGYYGYTF.

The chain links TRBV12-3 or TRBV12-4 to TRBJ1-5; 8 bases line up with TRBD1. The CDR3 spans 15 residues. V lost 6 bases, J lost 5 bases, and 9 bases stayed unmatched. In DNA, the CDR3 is TGTGCCAGCAGCGAAATCGACAGGGGTTATCAGCCCCAGCATTTT. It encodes CASSEIDRGYQPQHF.

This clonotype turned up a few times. The CDR3 loop reads CASSVEGNTGELFF. The CDR3 DNA is TGTGCCAGCAGTGTGGAGGGCAACACCGGGGAGCTGTTTTTT. V gene TRBV12-3 or TRBV12-4 combines with J gene TRBJ2-2, with a tentative D call TRBD2 (6 bases). Trimming cost V 5 bases and J 2 bases, with 9 bases left between them. This CDR3 comprises 14 residues.

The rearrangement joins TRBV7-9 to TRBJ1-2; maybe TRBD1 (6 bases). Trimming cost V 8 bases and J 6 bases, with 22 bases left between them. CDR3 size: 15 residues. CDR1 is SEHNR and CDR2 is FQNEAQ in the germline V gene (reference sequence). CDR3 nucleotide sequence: TGTGCCAGCCCCGGAGGCCAGGGGCACCCGGATGGCTACACCTTC. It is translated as CASPGGQGHPDGYTF.

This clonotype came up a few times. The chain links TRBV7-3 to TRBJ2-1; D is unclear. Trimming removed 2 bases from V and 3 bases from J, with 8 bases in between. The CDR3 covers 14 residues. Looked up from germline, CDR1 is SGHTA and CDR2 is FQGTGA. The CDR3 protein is CASSLAANYNEQFF. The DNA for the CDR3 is TGTGCCAGCAGCTTAGCGGCGAACTACAATGAGCAGTTCTTC.

DNA for the CDR3: TGCAGTGGCGTAGCCGGGACAGTTTCCTACAATGAGCAGTTCTTC. This codes for CSGVAGTVSYNEQFF. The rearrangement uses TRBV20-1 and TRBJ2-1, with 7 bases identical to TRBD1. Germline-derived CDR1 and CDR2 are DFQATT and SNEGSKA (reference sequence). CDR3 length equals 15 residues. V was pared by 7 bases and J by 1 base, with 10 bases of the junction left unmatched.

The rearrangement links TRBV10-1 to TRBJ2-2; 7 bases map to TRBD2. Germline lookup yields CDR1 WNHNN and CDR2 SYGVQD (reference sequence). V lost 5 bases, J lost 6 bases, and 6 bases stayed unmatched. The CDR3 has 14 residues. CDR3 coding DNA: TGCGCCAGCAGTTCGGGGGAGGGACCCGGGGAGCTGTTTTTT. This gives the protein CASSSGEGPGELFF.

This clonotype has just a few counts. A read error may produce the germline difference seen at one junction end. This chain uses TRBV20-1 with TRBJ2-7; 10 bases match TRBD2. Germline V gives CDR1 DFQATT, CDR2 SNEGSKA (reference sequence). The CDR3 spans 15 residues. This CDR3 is CSVRGLAGDPYEQYF. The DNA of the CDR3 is TGCAGTGTTAGAGGGCTAGCGGGGGATCCCTACGAGCAGTACTTC.

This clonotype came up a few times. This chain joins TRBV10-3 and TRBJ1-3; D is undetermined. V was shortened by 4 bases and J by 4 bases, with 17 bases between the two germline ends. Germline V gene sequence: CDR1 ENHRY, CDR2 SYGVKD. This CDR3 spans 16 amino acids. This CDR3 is CAISGSGAARGNTIYF. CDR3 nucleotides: TGTGCCATCAGTGGGTCCGGAGCAGCGAGGGGAAACACCATATATTTT.

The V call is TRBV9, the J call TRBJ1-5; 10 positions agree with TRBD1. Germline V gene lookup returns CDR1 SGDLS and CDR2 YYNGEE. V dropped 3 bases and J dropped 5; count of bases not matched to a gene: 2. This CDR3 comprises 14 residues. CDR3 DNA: TGTGCCAGCAGCGCGGACAGGGGGGATCAGCCCCAGCATTTT. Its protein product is CASSADRGDQPQHF.

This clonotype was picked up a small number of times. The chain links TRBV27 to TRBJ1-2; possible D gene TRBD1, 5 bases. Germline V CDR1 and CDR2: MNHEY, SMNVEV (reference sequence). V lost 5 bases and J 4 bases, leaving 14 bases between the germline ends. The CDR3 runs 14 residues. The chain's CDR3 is CASSPSGRTYGYTF. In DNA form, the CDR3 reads TGTGCCAGCAGTCCCTCGGGACGGACCTATGGCTACACCTTC.

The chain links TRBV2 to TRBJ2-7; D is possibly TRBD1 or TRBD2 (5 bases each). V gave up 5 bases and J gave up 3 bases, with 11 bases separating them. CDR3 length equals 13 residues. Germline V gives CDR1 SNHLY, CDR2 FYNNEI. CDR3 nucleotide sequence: TGTGCCAGCAGTTGGGGGAGCGGCTACGAGCAGTACGTC. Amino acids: CASSWGSGYEQYV.

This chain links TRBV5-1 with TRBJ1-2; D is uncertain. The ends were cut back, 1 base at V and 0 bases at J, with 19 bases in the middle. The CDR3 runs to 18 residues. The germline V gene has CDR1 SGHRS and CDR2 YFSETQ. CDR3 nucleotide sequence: TGCGCCAGCAGCTTGTCCGGAGACTCAGGAGGAGCTAACTATGGCTACACCTTC. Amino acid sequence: CASSLSGDSGGANYGYTF.